This entry lists 18 T cell receptor beta chains sequenced from one sample in a study of blood T cells in healthy people across ages. The authors ran a second PCR of roughly 6 to 12 cycles using a sample-barcoded 5' primer and a J-beta primer mix. TCRdb redid the calling of the 5' RACE reads with MiXCR, one entry per CDR3 protein. The table has roughly 900,000 distinct CDR3 sequences, roughly 52% seen once; the top ten hold 13%. The specimen sequenced was blood. The receptors stem from a man between 25 and 39 years old in good health.

The CDR3 protein is CASSLVSAGLAPIDPLHF. In DNA, the CDR3 is TGTGCCAGCAGCTTAGTGTCGGCAGGGCTGGCCCCGATTGACCCCCTCCACTTT. The chain joins TRBV7-2 to TRBJ1-6; D might be TRBD1 (5 bases). This CDR3 is 18 amino acids long. Germline V lookup: CDR1 SGHTA, CDR2 FQGNSA. Trimming left V 1 base short and J 13 bases short, with 26 bases between.

The chain couples TRBV14 to TRBJ2-7; 7 bases line up with TRBD1. Germline V gene lookup returns CDR1 SGHDN and CDR2 FVKESK. The CDR3 contains 17 residues. With V trimmed by 4 bases and J by 2 bases, 14 bases remained unmatched. Here the CDR3 reads CASSRTPGQRNPYEQYF. The CDR3 DNA follows: TGTGCCAGCAGCCGAACACCGGGACAGAGAAACCCCTACGAGCAGTACTTC.

V usage is TRBV5-4 and J usage is TRBJ1-2; possible D gene TRBD1, 5 bases. The CDR3 extends over 13 amino acids. The germline V and J ends were trimmed by 4 bases and 5 bases, with 12 bases remaining between them. Germline values: CDR1 SGHNT, CDR2 YYREEE (reference sequence). In DNA form, the CDR3 reads TGTGCCAGCAGCGGGGGGGAAATTTATGGCTACACCTTC. Amino acids: CASSGGEIYGYTF.

The chain combines TRBV6-5 with TRBJ1-2; a weak D match, TRBD1 (5 bases). Germline values: CDR1 MNHEY, CDR2 SVGAGI. V dropped 6 bases and J dropped 7 bases, with 18 bases sitting between them. The CDR3 covers 14 residues. This CDR3 reads CASSPAGRYGGYTF. DNA for the CDR3: TGTGCCAGCAGCCCCGCGGGGCGGTACGGTGGCTACACCTTC.

The CDR3 is CASSQGRGEGQFF. For the CDR3, the DNA is TGTGCCAGCAGCCAAGGCCGGGGGGAAGGGCAGTTCTTC. V and J are TRBV3-1 and TRBJ2-1, with 7 bases that match TRBD2. Germline V gene lookup returns CDR1 LGHDT and CDR2 YNNKEL (reference sequence). Unmatched junction bases numbered 6, after V lost 1 base and J lost 12 bases. The CDR3 runs to 13 residues.

This chain links TRBV15 with TRBJ2-3; D is ambiguous. The CDR3 totals 14 residues. V was cut by 0 bases and J by 6 bases, with 10 bases left in between. Germline assignment: CDR1 LNHNV and CDR2 YYDKDF (reference sequence). The CDR3 nucleotides are TGTGCCACCAGCAGAGATGGGTCCTCTGATACGCAGTATTTT. This codes for CATSRDGSSDTQYF.

The chain carries TRBV7-2 and TRBJ2-7; D gene ambiguous. V lost 4 bases to trimming and J lost 7 bases, with 14 bases between them. The CDR3 loop spans 13 amino acids. Germline CDR1 SGHTA, CDR2 FQGNSA. CDR3 sequence (DNA): TGTGCCAGCAGCTACACCTCCCTGGGGGAGCAGTACTTC. Residues: CASSYTSLGEQYF.

V usage is TRBV2 and J usage is TRBJ2-7, with D possibly matching TRBD1 (6 bases). CDR1 and CDR2 (germline): SNHLY, FYNNEI. Trimming pared 5 bases from V and 3 bases from J, leaving 11 bases between. This CDR3 has 13 residues. CDR3 nucleotide sequence: TGTGCCAGCAGTATTCGACAGGTCTACGAGCAGTACTTC. This codes for CASSIRQVYEQYF.

Turning to this clonotype: Its ends do not fully match the called genes, so a read error is possible. The chain combines TRBV25-1 with TRBJ2-2; 8 bases line up with TRBD1. CDR3 length equals 14 residues. CDR1 and CDR2 from the germline V gene are MGHDK and SYGVNS. This chain's CDR3 is CASSGTGNFGELFF. For the CDR3, the DNA is TGTGCCAGCAGTGGGACAGGGAACTTCGGGGAACTGTTTTTT.

The V and J genes are TRBV7-2 and TRBJ2-3; TRBD1 agrees at 8 bases. Unmatched junction bases numbered 5, after V lost 5 bases and J lost 1 base. Germline values: CDR1 SGHTA, CDR2 FQGNSA. The CDR3 loop spans 15 amino acids. In DNA form, the CDR3 reads TGTGCCAGCAGCGCCCAGGGGGCTGGCACAGATACGCAGTATTTT. Translated, it gives CASSAQGAGTDTQYF. The entire variable domain, with the rest obtained from reference TRBV7-2 and TRBJ2-3, is as follows: GAGVSQSPSNKVTEKGKDVELRCDPISGHTALYWYRQSLGQGLEFLIYFQGNSAPDKSGLPSDRFSAERTGGSVSTLTIQRTQQEDSAVYLCASSAQGAGTDTQYFGPGTRLTVL.

The chain has TRBV7-6 and TRBJ1-2; D unresolved. Germline V gives CDR1 SGHVS, CDR2 FNYEAQ. This CDR3 region has 15 residues. V was trimmed by 5 bases and J by 4 bases, leaving 17 bases between them. CDR3 coding DNA: TGTGCCAGCAGCCCCCTGGGTGGCACCCTCTATGGCTACACCTTC. Translating gives CASSPLGGTLYGYTF. The full variable domain, its missing parts supplied by reference TRBV7-6 and TRBJ1-2, is GAGVSQSPRYKVTKRGQDVALRCDPISGHVSLYWYRQALGQGPEFLTYFNYEAQQDKSGLPNDRFSAERPEGSISTLTIQRTEQRDSAMYRCASSPLGGTLYGYTFGSGTRLTVV.

This clonotype has only a few counts. The rearrangement links TRBV30 to TRBJ1-6; no reliable D call. Germline-derived CDR1 and CDR2 are GTSNPN and SVGIG (reference sequence). Trimming took 3 bases from V and 9 from J, leaving 12 bases between them. There are 13 residues in the CDR3. The chain's CDR3 is CAWRLQEVSPLHF. CDR3 bases: TGTGCCTGGAGACTCCAAGAGGTTTCACCCCTCCACTTT. The full variable domain, completed using reference TRBV30 and TRBJ1-6, is SQTIHQWPATLVQPVGSPLSLECTVEGTSNPNLYWYRQAAGRGLQLLFYSVGIGQISSEVPQNLSASRPQDRQFILSSKKLLLSDSGFYLCAWRLQEVSPLHFGNGTRLTVT.

This clonotype has a handful of counts. CDR3 sequence (DNA): TGTGCCAGCAGTTCTCCGGACAGGAACACTGAAGCTTTCTTT. Protein: CASSSPDRNTEAFF. V usage is TRBV28 and J usage is TRBJ1-1; D is perhaps TRBD1 (6 bases). The CDR3 runs to 14 residues. Germline assignment: CDR1 MDHEN and CDR2 SYDVKM. Trimming pared 4 bases from V and 1 base from J, leaving 10 bases between.

This chain joins TRBV4-1 and TRBJ1-1; D possibly corresponds to TRBD1 (5 bases). This CDR3 is built from 15 residues. V shed 1 base and J shed 11 bases, with 20 bases lying between them. Per the germline V gene, CDR1 is MGHRA and CDR2 is YSYEKL. The CDR3 region has the DNA TGCGCCAGCAGCCAAGCGCCCCGCGGGGACCTGTTGGCTTTCTTT. Translating gives CASSQAPRGDLLAFF.

This chain joins TRBV6-5 and TRBJ1-5; D perhaps matches TRBD1 (5 bases). Trimming stripped 6 bases from V and 3 bases from J, with 9 bases between. This CDR3 region has 13 residues. CDR1 and CDR2 from the germline V gene are MNHEY and SVGAGI. The CDR3 DNA reads TGTGCCAGCAGCGACAGAAACAATCAGCCCCAGCATTTT. It specifies CASSDRNNQPQHF.

This clonotype was detected ten times or more. In nucleotides, the CDR3 is TGTGCCAGCAGTTTATTGGTCGGAGGACAGGGTGACAATGAGCAGTTCTTC. Translation: CASSLLVGGQGDNEQFF. This chain uses TRBV27 with TRBJ2-1, with 8 bases fitting TRBD1. CDR1 is MNHEY, CDR2 SMNVEV, per germline (reference sequence). This CDR3 is built from 17 residues. The V and J ends lost 1 base and 5 bases, in that order; junction bases with no gene match: 10.

This clonotype was found many times. The V and J genes are TRBV10-3 and TRBJ2-7; TRBD2 might be the D (7 bases). The CDR3 is 15 amino acids. Trimming shortened V by 3 bases and J by 1 base, and 13 bases separated the two germline ends. Germline assignment: CDR1 ENHRY and CDR2 SYGVKD. The CDR3 DNA follows: TGTGCCATCAGTGAACCCCGGGGGGCGTCCTACGAGCAGTACTTC. Protein: CAISEPRGASYEQYF.

This clonotype was seen a handful of times. The chain combines TRBV12-3 or TRBV12-4 with TRBJ2-5; D is uncertain. Trimming cost V 6 bases and J 11 bases, with 19 bases left between them. CDR3 length: 13 amino acids. CDR3 amino acids: CASRSLEVGEQYF. CDR3 DNA: TGTGCCAGCAGATCGCTTGAGGTCGGTGAGCAGTACTTC.